This record looks at one T cell receptor beta chain sequence and its context. Its antigen remains unknown. This CDR3 spans 11 amino acids. Trimming removed 7 bases from V and 7 bases from J, with 8 bases in between. The source of the sample is a study of T cells in Graves' hyperthyroidism and ophthalmopathy. Overall study findings and caveats: Appearing also in blood were most of the thyroid clonotypes expanded above 0.001. It was a median around 6 months before onset that the model predicted ophthalmopathy.

It was RNA transcripts that yielded the amplified TCR beta CDR3 regions. The study used the HTBI primer set for a first-round RT-PCR of the TCR CDR3. MiXCR was run by TCRdb on the multiplex PCR reads, yielding one entry per CDR3 protein. The profile shows a few hundred thousand distinct CDR3 sequences, roughly 16% of them singletons. A NOSPECS grade of at least 4, a Clinical Activity Score of at least 3 and duration under 3 months were recorded in ophthalmopathy patients. Patients with uncontrolled infections, other autoimmune diseases, pregnancy or lactation were excluded. The sequencing sample was made of blood. This sequence joins TRBV12-3 or TRBV12-4 and TRBJ2-1, with D unclear. This clonotype was sampled from a woman in her thirties with Graves' ophthalmopathy. CDR3 loop: CASTLENEQFF. The CDR3 nucleotides are TGTGCCAGCACTCTCGAGAATGAGCAGTTCTTC.